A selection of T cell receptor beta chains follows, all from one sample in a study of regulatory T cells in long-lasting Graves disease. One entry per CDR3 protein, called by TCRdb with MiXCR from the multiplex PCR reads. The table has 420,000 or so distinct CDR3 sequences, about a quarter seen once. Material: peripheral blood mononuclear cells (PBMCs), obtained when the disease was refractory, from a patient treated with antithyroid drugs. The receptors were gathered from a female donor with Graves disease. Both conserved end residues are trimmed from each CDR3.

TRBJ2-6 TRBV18 ASSHGQGPRPGANVLT
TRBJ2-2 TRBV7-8 ASSSFSGNTGELF
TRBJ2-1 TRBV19 ASSILSGLSSYNEQF
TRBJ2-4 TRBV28 ASSFTGRDPKNIQY
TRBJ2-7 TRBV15 ATSRDIYEQY
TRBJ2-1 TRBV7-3 ASSPQGLAGGHEQF
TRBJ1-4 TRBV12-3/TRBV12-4 ASSNRDRGPNEKLF
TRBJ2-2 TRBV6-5 ASSYTRPGPAEGWNTGELF
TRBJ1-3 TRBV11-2 ASRGSHFSGNTIY
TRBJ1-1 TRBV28 ASSDLSAGKAF
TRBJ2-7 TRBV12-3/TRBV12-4 ASSPVGRGEQY
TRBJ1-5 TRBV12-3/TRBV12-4 ASSIQPQH
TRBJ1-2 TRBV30 AWILGQGGNGYT
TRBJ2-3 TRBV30 AWSVLAGVADTQY
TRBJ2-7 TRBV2 ASSESLTRDSLTYEQY
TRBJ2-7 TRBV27 ASSLRGQGATYEQY
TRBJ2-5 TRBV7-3 ASSLNVGAGETQY
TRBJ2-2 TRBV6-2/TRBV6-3 ASSPWPGLNTGELF
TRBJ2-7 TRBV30 AWRRAGGTYEQY
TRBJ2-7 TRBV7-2 ASSYPRPRGYEQY
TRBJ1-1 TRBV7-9 ASSYDSTGGGKWV
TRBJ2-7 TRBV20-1 SATTGSYEQY
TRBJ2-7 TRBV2 ASSEAGTAAYEQY
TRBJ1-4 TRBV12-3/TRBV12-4 ASSSLPIGRGSNEKLF
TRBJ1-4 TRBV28 ASSKVQGGNEKLF
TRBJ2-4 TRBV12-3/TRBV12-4 ASSFRGLAGFRNIQY